These T cell receptor beta chains were read from a single sample in a study of cytomegalovirus exposure and HLA in healthy donors. Using immunoSEQ multiplex PCR, the repertoire was profiled, and TCRdb retains in-frame clones only, with some absent. The table shows over 150,000 clones, with approximately 85% occurring only once. Source material: PBMCs. These receptors all stem from a man aged 25-40 years in good health and CMV-seropositive. Both conserved end residues are part of each CDR3. The D gene is left open where the match is weak. A row's size may be missing; if present it is once, few, many or a size class.

abundance: once
v_gene: TRBV10-1
j_gene: TRBJ2-1
d_gene: NA
CDR3aa: CASSDSRLEEQFF
CDR3nt: TGCGCCAGCAGTGACTCCCGACTGGAGGAGCAGTTCTTC

abundance: NA
v_gene: TRBV13
j_gene: TRBJ2-3
d_gene: NA
CDR3aa: CASSSGLRLNHTQYF
CDR3nt: TGTGCCAGCAGCTCGGGACTCCGATTGAACCATACGCAGTATTTT

abundance: few
v_gene: TRBV4-2
j_gene: TRBJ2-3
d_gene: TRBD2
CDR3aa: CASRLAGDHTDTQYF
CDR3nt: TGTGCCAGCAGACTAGCGGGAGATCACACAGATACGCAGTATTTT

abundance: NA
v_gene: TRBV5-4
j_gene: TRBJ2-3
d_gene: TRBD2
CDR3aa: CASSSGVRLAGGLADTQYF
CDR3nt: TGTGCCAGCAGCTCTGGGGTGAGGCTAGCGGGAGGGCTTGCAGATACGCAGTATTTT

abundance: NA
v_gene: TRBV29-1
j_gene: TRBJ2-1
d_gene: TRBD2
CDR3aa: CSVVGLAGGWGYNEQFF
CDR3nt: TGCAGCGTAGTAGGACTAGCGGGAGGTTGGGGATACAATGAGCAGTTCTTC

abundance: NA
v_gene: TRBV7-2
j_gene: TRBJ2-3
d_gene: TRBD2
CDR3aa: CASSSLAGVVDTQYF
CDR3nt: TGTGCCAGCAGCTCTCTAGCGGGAGTCGTAGATACGCAGTATTTT

abundance: once
v_gene: TRBV19
j_gene: TRBJ1-1
d_gene: TRBD1
CDR3aa: CASSISGGGQAEAFF
CDR3nt: TGTGCCAGTAGTATATCGGGCGGAGGACAGGCTGAAGCTTTCTTT

abundance: NA
v_gene: TRBV11-3
j_gene: TRBJ2-3
d_gene: TRBD2
CDR3aa: CASSLDGTSKLYGDTQYF
CDR3nt: TGTGCCAGCAGCTTAGATGGGACTAGCAAACTCTATGGGGATACGCAGTATTTT

abundance: NA
v_gene: TRBV5-4
j_gene: TRBJ2-2
d_gene: NA
CDR3aa: CASSRLNIANTGELFF
CDR3nt: TGTGCCAGCAGCAGACTCAACATCGCGAACACCGGGGAGCTGTTTTTT

abundance: NA
v_gene: TRBV7-9
j_gene: TRBJ1-1
d_gene: NA
CDR3aa: CASSLVGNTEAFF
CDR3nt: TGTGCCAGCAGCTTAGTCGGGAACACTGAAGCTTTCTTT

abundance: NA
v_gene: TRBV5-8
j_gene: TRBJ2-3
d_gene: NA
CDR3aa: CASSAHRADTQYF
CDR3nt: TGTGCCAGCAGCGCACACAGGGCCGATACGCAGTATTTT

abundance: NA
v_gene: TRBV27
j_gene: TRBJ2-1
d_gene: TRBD2
CDR3aa: CASKAGGPSSYNEQFF
CDR3nt: TGTGCCAGCAAAGCGGGAGGGCCTAGCTCCTACAATGAGCAGTTCTTC

abundance: NA
v_gene: TRBV5-1
j_gene: TRBJ2-5
d_gene: NA
CDR3aa: CASSLDWRETQYF
CDR3nt: TGCGCCAGCAGCTTGGATTGGAGAGAGACCCAGTACTTC

abundance: NA
v_gene: TRBV27
j_gene: TRBJ2-2
d_gene: TRBD2
CDR3aa: CASSSGLADATGELFF
CDR3nt: TGTGCCAGCAGTTCCGGACTAGCGGACGCCACCGGGGAGCTGTTTTTT

abundance: NA
v_gene: TRBV5-6
j_gene: TRBJ2-6
d_gene: NA
CDR3aa: CASSLVQAGANVLTF
CDR3nt: TGTGCCAGCAGCTTGGTTCAGGCTGGGGCCAACGTCCTGACTTTC

abundance: NA
v_gene: TRBV6-5
j_gene: TRBJ1-6
d_gene: TRBD1
CDR3aa: CASSHGDRENSPLHF
CDR3nt: TGTGCCAGCAGTCACGGGGACAGGGAGAATTCACCCCTCCACTTT

abundance: NA
v_gene: TRBV7-3
j_gene: TRBJ2-5
d_gene: TRBD2
CDR3aa: CASSLSGSRLETQYF
CDR3nt: TGTGCCAGCAGCCTCAGCGGGAGTCGGCTAGAGACCCAGTACTTC

abundance: NA
v_gene: TRBV7-7
j_gene: TRBJ2-3
d_gene: TRBD1
CDR3aa: CASSLTGASTDTQYF
CDR3nt: TGTGCTAGCAGCTTGACAGGGGCTAGCACAGATACGCAGTATTTT

abundance: NA
v_gene: TRBV9
j_gene: TRBJ2-3
d_gene: NA
CDR3aa: CASSRQGTDTQYF
CDR3nt: TGTGCCAGCAGCCGACAGGGCACAGATACGCAGTATTTT

abundance: NA
v_gene: TRBV7-3
j_gene: TRBJ2-3
d_gene: NA
CDR3aa: CASSPSAAESTDTQYF
CDR3nt: TGTGCCAGCAGCCCGTCTGCAGCGGAGAGCACAGATACGCAGTATTTT

abundance: NA
v_gene: TRBV7-3
j_gene: TRBJ2-1
d_gene: NA
CDR3aa: CASSYTKSSEQFF
CDR3nt: TGTGCCAGCAGCTACACTAAGTCAAGTGAGCAGTTCTTC

abundance: NA
v_gene: TRBV4-3
j_gene: TRBJ1-1
d_gene: NA
CDR3aa: CASSQFRSGVGAEAFF
CDR3nt: TGCGCCAGCAGCCAGTTTCGGAGCGGGGTCGGGGCTGAAGCTTTCTTT

abundance: NA
v_gene: TRBV7-9
j_gene: TRBJ2-1
d_gene: TRBD2
CDR3aa: CASSFSGRANNEQFF
CDR3nt: TGTGCCAGCAGCTTTAGCGGGAGGGCCAACAATGAGCAGTTCTTC

abundance: NA
v_gene: TRBV6-4
j_gene: TRBJ2-7
d_gene: TRBD1
CDR3aa: CASSIDRGYEQYF
CDR3nt: TGTGCCAGCAGTATAGACAGGGGCTACGAGCAGTACTTC

abundance: NA
v_gene: TRBV5-1
j_gene: TRBJ1-3
d_gene: NA
CDR3aa: CASSPDPGGSGNTIYF
CDR3nt: TGCGCCAGCAGCCCGGACCCGGGAGGCTCTGGAAACACCATATATTTT

abundance: NA
v_gene: TRBV20-1
j_gene: TRBJ1-1
d_gene: NA
CDR3aa: CSARDSSEAFF
CDR3nt: TGCAGTGCTAGAGATTCCTCTGAAGCTTTCTTT

abundance: NA
v_gene: TRBV14
j_gene: TRBJ2-3
d_gene: NA
CDR3aa: CASSITGEASTDTQYF
CDR3nt: TGTGCCAGCAGCATTACGGGAGAAGCAAGCACAGATACGCAGTATTTT

abundance: NA
v_gene: TRBV7-8
j_gene: TRBJ1-1
d_gene: NA
CDR3aa: CASSLGQVNTEAFF
CDR3nt: TGTGCCAGCAGCTTGGGCCAAGTGAACACTGAAGCTTTCTTT

abundance: NA
v_gene: TRBV2
j_gene: TRBJ2-1
d_gene: TRBD2
CDR3aa: CASSVSGSSYNEQFF
CDR3nt: TGTGCCAGCAGTGTTAGCGGGAGTTCCTACAATGAGCAGTTCTTC

abundance: NA
v_gene: TRBV7-2
j_gene: TRBJ2-7
d_gene: TRBD1
CDR3aa: CASSDGQARSYEQYF
CDR3nt: TGTGCCAGCAGCGATGGACAGGCACGCTCCTACGAGCAGTACTTC

abundance: NA
v_gene: TRBV11-1
j_gene: TRBJ1-2
d_gene: NA
CDR3aa: CASSPDRIENYGYTF
CDR3nt: TGTGCCAGCAGCCCCGACAGGATTGAAAACTATGGCTACACCTTC

abundance: NA
v_gene: TRBV5-4
j_gene: TRBJ2-5
d_gene: TRBD2
CDR3aa: CASSFPLAGEGETQYF
CDR3nt: TGTGCCAGCAGCTTCCCCCTAGCGGGAGAAGGAGAGACCCAGTACTTC

abundance: few
v_gene: TRBV7-9
j_gene: TRBJ2-1
d_gene: TRBD1
CDR3aa: CASSPGQGANEQFF
CDR3nt: TGTGCCAGCAGCCCGGGACAGGGGGCCAATGAGCAGTTCTTC

abundance: NA
v_gene: TRBV25-1
j_gene: TRBJ1-1
d_gene: NA
CDR3aa: CASSELGRVEAFF
CDR3nt: TGTGCCAGCAGTGAATTGGGCAGGGTGGAGGCTTTCTTT